The rows below give T cell receptor beta chains drawn from one sample of a study of CD8+CD57+ T cells in acquired aplastic anemia. A single record per CDR3 protein comes from TCRdb applying MiXCR to the reads. Of 200,000 or so distinct CDR3 sequences in the sample, over 60% were seen once. Sequencing input: sorted CD4+, CD8+, or CD8+CD57+ T cells (not recorded which) from PBMCs. The receptors come from a human donor with severe aplastic anemia or a healthy control (not recorded which). Both conserved end residues are part of each CDR3. The order of the fields is J gene, D gene, clone size, V gene, CDR3 protein, CDR3 DNA. D genes are given only for firm matches. The size field is filled for only some rows; it gives once, few, many or a size class.

j_gene: TRBJ1-2
d_gene: -
abundance: -
v_gene: TRBV6-2/TRBV6-3
CDR3aa: CASSSSGLLYGYTF
CDR3nt: TGTGCCAGCAGTTCCTCGGGACTTCTCTATGGCTACACCTTC

j_gene: TRBJ2-7
d_gene: TRBD1
abundance: -
v_gene: TRBV7-2
CDR3aa: CASSLELVTGVIYEQYF
CDR3nt: TGTGCCAGCAGCTTAGAGCTCGTGACAGGGGTGATCTACGAGCAGTACTTC

j_gene: TRBJ2-1
d_gene: -
abundance: many
v_gene: TRBV20-1
CDR3aa: CSAKPSTGGRPHNEQFF
CDR3nt: TGCAGTGCCAAACCGAGTACTGGGGGGCGGCCCCACAATGAGCAGTTCTTC

j_gene: TRBJ2-7
d_gene: TRBD2
abundance: -
v_gene: TRBV7-2
CDR3aa: CASSLGAGASYEQYF
CDR3nt: TGTGCCAGCAGCTTAGGAGCGGGAGCATCCTACGAGCAGTACTTC

j_gene: TRBJ2-2
d_gene: -
abundance: -
v_gene: TRBV7-9
CDR3aa: CASSLRNPPPFGELFF
CDR3nt: TGTGCCAGCAGCTTACGCAATCCTCCGCCGTTCGGGGAGCTGTTTTTT

j_gene: TRBJ2-7
d_gene: -
abundance: few
v_gene: TRBV7-9
CDR3aa: CASSLVLGRPSYEQYF
CDR3nt: TGTGCCAGCAGCTTAGTGTTGGGACGGCCCTCCTACGAGCAGTACTTC

j_gene: TRBJ1-5
d_gene: -
abundance: many
v_gene: TRBV12-3/TRBV12-4
CDR3aa: CASSSAHQPQHF
CDR3nt: TGTGCCAGCAGTTCAGCGCACCAGCCCCAGCATTTT

j_gene: TRBJ2-7
d_gene: -
abundance: -
v_gene: TRBV19
CDR3aa: CASSMPPGEQYF
CDR3nt: TGTGCCAGTAGTATGCCGCCCGGGGAGCAGTACTTC

j_gene: TRBJ2-1
d_gene: -
abundance: -
v_gene: TRBV5-4
CDR3aa: CASSLVSANEQFF
CDR3nt: TGTGCCAGCAGCTTGGTTAGCGCGAATGAGCAGTTCTTC

j_gene: TRBJ2-2
d_gene: -
abundance: -
v_gene: TRBV7-9
CDR3aa: CASSSQGGGELFF
CDR3nt: TGTGCCAGCAGCTCACAGGGTGGCGGGGAGCTGTTTTTT

j_gene: TRBJ2-7
d_gene: TRBD1
abundance: -
v_gene: TRBV25-1
CDR3aa: CASSPSDRALYEQYF
CDR3nt: TGTGCCAGCAGCCCATCGGACAGGGCACTCTACGAGCAGTACTTC

j_gene: TRBJ2-3
d_gene: TRBD2
abundance: -
v_gene: TRBV5-1
CDR3aa: CASSSARLAGADTQYF
CDR3nt: TGCGCCAGCAGCTCCGCCCGACTAGCGGGAGCAGATACGCAGTATTTT

j_gene: TRBJ2-7
d_gene: -
abundance: few
v_gene: TRBV20-1
CDR3aa: CSATPSTQQYF
CDR3nt: TGCAGTGCCACCCCCTCCACGCAGCAGTACTTC

j_gene: TRBJ2-1
d_gene: TRBD2
abundance: few
v_gene: TRBV15
CDR3aa: CATSRDLAGDVTQFF
CDR3nt: TGTGCCACCAGCAGAGATCTAGCGGGAGACGTCACGCAGTTCTTC

j_gene: TRBJ2-7
d_gene: -
abundance: few
v_gene: TRBV7-2
CDR3aa: CASSLGQGDSYEQYF
CDR3nt: TGTGCCAGCAGCTTAGGGCAGGGCGACTCCTACGAGCAGTACTTC

j_gene: TRBJ1-2
d_gene: -
abundance: few
v_gene: TRBV9
CDR3aa: CASSDRGSPRINYGYTF
CDR3nt: TGTGCCAGCAGCGATCGAGGCAGTCCGAGGATTAACTATGGCTACACCTTC

j_gene: TRBJ2-7
d_gene: TRBD1
abundance: once
v_gene: TRBV5-1
CDR3aa: CASSVTGVNPYEQYF
CDR3nt: TGCGCCAGCAGCGTTACAGGGGTAAATCCCTACGAGCAGTACTTC

j_gene: TRBJ2-7
d_gene: -
abundance: many
v_gene: TRBV19
CDR3aa: CASSPGDEQYF
CDR3nt: TGTGCCAGTAGTCCGGGGGACGAGCAGTACTTC

j_gene: TRBJ1-4
d_gene: -
abundance: -
v_gene: TRBV2
CDR3aa: CASSEVENEKLFF
CDR3nt: TGTGCCAGCAGTGAAGTGGAGAATGAAAAACTGTTTTTT

j_gene: TRBJ1-3
d_gene: -
abundance: few
v_gene: TRBV11-2
CDR3aa: CASSPGPTGNTIYF
CDR3nt: TGTGCCAGCAGCCCAGGGCCCACTGGAAACACCATATATTTT

j_gene: TRBJ1-2
d_gene: -
abundance: -
v_gene: TRBV5-6
CDR3aa: CASSLVGEANYGYTF
CDR3nt: TGTGCCAGCAGCCTCGTAGGGGAAGCTAACTATGGCTACACCTTC

j_gene: TRBJ2-2
d_gene: -
abundance: few
v_gene: TRBV28
CDR3aa: CASSLQGNTGELFF
CDR3nt: TGTGCCAGCAGTCTACAGGGGAACACCGGGGAGCTGTTTTTT

j_gene: TRBJ1-1
d_gene: -
abundance: -
v_gene: TRBV7-9
CDR3aa: CASSFSSGNTEAFF
CDR3nt: TGTGCCAGCAGCTTTTCGAGCGGGAACACTGAAGCTTTCTTT

j_gene: TRBJ1-3
d_gene: -
abundance: -
v_gene: TRBV15
CDR3aa: CATSRDRRAEDTIYF
CDR3nt: TGTGCCACCAGCAGAGATCGACGAGCAGAGGACACCATATATTTT

j_gene: TRBJ1-2
d_gene: TRBD1
abundance: -
v_gene: TRBV2
CDR3aa: CASSEAQGQGLGYTF
CDR3nt: TGTGCCAGCAGTGAAGCGCAGGGACAGGGACTTGGCTACACCTTC

j_gene: TRBJ1-2
d_gene: -
abundance: many
v_gene: TRBV29-1
CDR3aa: CSYVDPHGYTF
CDR3nt: TGCAGCTACGTGGACCCCCATGGCTACACCTTC

j_gene: TRBJ2-7
d_gene: TRBD1
abundance: once
v_gene: TRBV15
CDR3aa: CATSPEFGQGVLTYEQYF
CDR3nt: TGTGCCACCAGCCCCGAATTTGGGCAGGGGGTACTCACCTACGAGCAGTACTTC

j_gene: TRBJ2-1
d_gene: TRBD1
abundance: many
v_gene: TRBV5-1
CDR3aa: CASDPGQGAEQFF
CDR3nt: TGCGCCAGCGATCCGGGACAGGGCGCTGAGCAGTTCTTC

j_gene: TRBJ2-7
d_gene: -
abundance: -
v_gene: TRBV20-1
CDR3aa: CSARPRTGIEQYF
CDR3nt: TGCAGTGCTAGACCCCGTACAGGAATCGAGCAGTACTTC

j_gene: TRBJ2-7
d_gene: -
abundance: -
v_gene: TRBV12-2
CDR3aa: CASRLASGSGGF
CDR3nt: TGTGCAAGTCGCTTAGCGTCGGGTAGTGGAGGTTTC

j_gene: TRBJ1-1
d_gene: -
abundance: -
v_gene: TRBV14
CDR3aa: CASSLQLNTEAFF
CDR3nt: TGTGCCAGCAGCCTCCAGCTGAACACTGAAGCTTTCTTT

j_gene: TRBJ2-3
d_gene: -
abundance: -
v_gene: TRBV11-2
CDR3aa: CASIRGRSSSTDTQCF
CDR3nt: TGTGCCAGCATCCGTGGGAGATCATCTAGCACAGATACGCAGTGTTTT

j_gene: TRBJ1-5
d_gene: -
abundance: -
v_gene: TRBV20-1
CDR3aa: CSARADSYSNQPQHF
CDR3nt: TGCAGTGCTAGAGCGGATTCCTATAGCAATCAGCCCCAGCATTTT

j_gene: TRBJ1-2
d_gene: -
abundance: many
v_gene: TRBV7-8
CDR3aa: CASSKGDITGGYGYTF
CDR3nt: TGTGCCAGCAGCAAAGGCGATATTACAGGTGGCTATGGCTACACCTTC

j_gene: TRBJ2-5
d_gene: -
abundance: -
v_gene: TRBV24-1
CDR3aa: CATSDRLKGAQETQYF
CDR3nt: TGTGCCACCAGTGATCGACTCAAAGGGGCCCAAGAGACCCAGTACTTC

j_gene: TRBJ2-7
d_gene: TRBD2
abundance: -
v_gene: TRBV5-1
CDR3aa: CASSPIAGGSEQYF
CDR3nt: TGCGCCAGCAGCCCCATAGCGGGAGGCAGCGAGCAGTACTTC

j_gene: TRBJ1-3
d_gene: TRBD1
abundance: -
v_gene: TRBV11-2
CDR3aa: CASSVRGNTIYF
CDR3nt: TGTGCCAGCAGCGTCAGGGGGAACACCATATATTTT

j_gene: TRBJ2-7
d_gene: TRBD2
abundance: -
v_gene: TRBV7-9
CDR3aa: CASSPRGGTYEQYF
CDR3nt: TGTGCCAGCAGCCCCCGGGGGGGGACCTACGAGCAGTACTTC

j_gene: TRBJ1-2
d_gene: -
abundance: -
v_gene: TRBV7-2
CDR3aa: CASSLVYGGYTF
CDR3nt: TGTGCCAGCAGCTTAGTCTACGGGGGCTACACCTTC

j_gene: TRBJ1-2
d_gene: -
abundance: -
v_gene: TRBV25-1
CDR3aa: CASSGNVYGYTF
CDR3nt: TGTGCCAGCAGTGGAAACGTCTATGGCTACACCTTC

j_gene: TRBJ2-3
d_gene: -
abundance: -
v_gene: TRBV7-3
CDR3aa: CASSLRAGGSADTQYF
CDR3nt: TGTGCCAGCAGCTTAAGGGCGGGTGGGTCCGCAGATACGCAGTATTTT

j_gene: TRBJ2-7
d_gene: -
abundance: -
v_gene: TRBV20-1
CDR3aa: CSARDPQGGDYEQYF
CDR3nt: TGCAGTGCTAGAGACCCCCAGGGCGGGGACTACGAGCAGTACTTC

j_gene: TRBJ1-6
d_gene: -
abundance: -
v_gene: TRBV6-4
CDR3aa: CASSDSPYNSPLHF
CDR3nt: TGTGCCAGCAGTGACAGTCCCTATAATTCACCCCTCCACTTT